Presented here are 3 T cell receptor beta chains from one specimen sequenced in a study of tumor-infiltrating lymphocytes in primary liver carcinoma. Unsorted bulk tissue, roughly 19-33 mg of it, served as the source for co-extraction of RNA and DNA. A primer matching the constant region was used to make TCR beta cDNA from 450 to 550 ng of total RNA. Three-round nested multiplex PCR performed with slightly modified ARM-PCR produced the TCR beta libraries. It was with TRBV1-TRBV30 forward primers and a C-beta reverse primer that the first two PCR rounds were run, at approximately 10 cycles each. One entry per CDR3 protein results from TCRdb running MiXCR on the multiplex PCR reads. The data hold about 100,000 distinct CDR3 sequences, with about 70% observed a single time. The source material was liver tumor tissue from sampling region 2. Subset denoted: tumor region T2, inferior pole. The receptor source for this set is a woman aged 55-70 years with primary liver carcinoma and hepatitis B virus infection.

A word on this clonotype: The germline gene is not matched at one end of the junction; a read error may be the cause. The rearrangement joins TRBV7-9 to TRBJ2-7, with D hard to call. The CDR3 is made up of 13 amino acids. Germline CDR1 reads SEHNR; CDR2 reads FQNEAQ (reference sequence). DNA of the CDR3: TGTGCCAGCAGCGCCGGGCCCTACTACAAGCAGCACTTC. This codes for CASSAGPYYKQHF.

About this clonotype: Since no conserved phenylalanine or tryptophan closes the CDR3, a read error is the likely cause. The chain links TRBV11-2 to TRBJ2-3; 10 bases map to TRBD2. The ends lost 7 bases at V and 4 bases at J; junction bases unmatched: 8. Germline values: CDR1 SGHAT, CDR2 FQNNGV. The CDR3 is 15 amino acids. The CDR3 region has the DNA TGTGCCAGCACCCGTAGCGGGGGGCGAGCAGATACGCAGTATTTA. It is translated as CASTRSGGRADTQYL.

Comments on this clonotype: At one end, the junction sequence differs from germline, possibly due to a read error. The chain employs TRBV5-1 and TRBJ2-1; D is possibly TRBD2 (6 bases). The CDR3 spans 14 residues. The germline V gene encodes CDR1 SGHRS and CDR2 YFSETQ. DNA for the CDR3: TGCGTCAGCAGCCTACTAGCCTCCTACAATGAGCAATCCTTC. Translation gives CVSSLLASYNEQSF.